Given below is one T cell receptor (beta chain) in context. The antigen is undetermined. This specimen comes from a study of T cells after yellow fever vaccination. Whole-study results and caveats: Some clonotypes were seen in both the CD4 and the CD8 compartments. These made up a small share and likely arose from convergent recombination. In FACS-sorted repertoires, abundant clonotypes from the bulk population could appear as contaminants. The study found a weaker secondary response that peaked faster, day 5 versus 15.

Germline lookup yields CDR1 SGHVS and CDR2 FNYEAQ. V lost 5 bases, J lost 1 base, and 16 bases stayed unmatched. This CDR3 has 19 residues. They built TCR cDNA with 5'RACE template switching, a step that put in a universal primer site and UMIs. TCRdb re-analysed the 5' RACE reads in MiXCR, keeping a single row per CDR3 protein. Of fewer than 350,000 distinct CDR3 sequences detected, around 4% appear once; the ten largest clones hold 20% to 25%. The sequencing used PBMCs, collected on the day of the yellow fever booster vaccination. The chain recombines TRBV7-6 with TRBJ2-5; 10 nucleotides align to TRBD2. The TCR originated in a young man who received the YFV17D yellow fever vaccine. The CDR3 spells CASSALWSGGGTVQETQYF. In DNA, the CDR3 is TGTGCCAGCAGCGCTCTCTGGAGCGGGGGGGGAACCGTCCAAGAGACCCAGTACTTC.